The rows below give T cell receptor beta chains drawn from one sample of a study of radiotherapy plus CTLA-4 blockade in lung cancer. The protocol was immunoSEQ multiplex PCR, while the TCRdb copy is restricted to in-frame clones and leaves out a portion. There are about 59,000 clones in the sample; roughly four fifths occur only once, and around 6% lies in the top ten. The sequences come from peripheral blood, collected from a patient treated with radiotherapy plus ipilimumab. These receptors all come from a human donor with non-small cell lung cancer whose response to radiotherapy plus ipilimumab could not be evaluated. CDR3s include the opening cysteine and the closing phenylalanine or tryptophan. A D gene is named only where the DNA matches it firmly. Expanded clones get a size class; other rows say once, few or many, or leave the size out.

TRBV21-1	once	NA	TRBJ2-7	16	CASSTRTGSNSYEQYF	TGTGCCAGCAGCACCCGGACAGGTTCTAACTCCTACGAGCAGTACTTC
TRBV2	NA	NA	TRBJ2-7	16	CASILERAQRRYEQYF	TGTGCCAGCATATTGGAAAGAGCCCAGAGGAGGTACGAGCAGTACTTC
TRBV6-1	NA	TRBD1	TRBJ1-1	14	CASSVDRVNTEAFF	TGTGCCAGCAGTGTGGACAGGGTGAACACTGAAGCTTTCTTT
TRBV18	NA	TRBD1	TRBJ1-6	14	CASSQGQYNSPLHF	TGTGCCAGCTCACAGGGACAGTATAATTCACCCCTCCACTTT
TRBV4-1	NA	NA	TRBJ2-3	14	CASSQGPLRDTQYF	TGCGCCAGCAGCCAAGGTCCTTTGCGGGATACGCAGTATTTT
TRBV18	NA	NA	TRBJ1-1	16	CASSNRQGGSHTEAFF	TGTGCCAGCTCCAACCGCCAGGGTGGAAGTCACACTGAAGCTTTCTTT
TRBV6-4	NA	TRBD2	TRBJ2-1	15	CASSGTSGPYNEQFF	TGTGCCAGCAGTGGGACTAGCGGGCCCTACAATGAGCAGTTCTTC
TRBV5-4	few	TRBD2	TRBJ2-3	18	CASTSSTPGLAGTDTQYF	TGTGCCAGCACCTCCTCTACCCCGGGACTAGCGGGCACAGATACGCAGTATTTT
TRBV28	NA	NA	TRBJ2-7	13	CLCEDRTTYEQYF	TGTCTTTGCGAGGACAGGACTACCTACGAGCAGTACTTC
TRBV6-1	NA	NA	TRBJ2-4	12	CASSEQKNIQYF	TGTGCCAGCAGTGAACAGAAAAACATTCAGTACTTC
TRBV2	NA	TRBD1	TRBJ2-1	14	CASSGDRSHNEQFF	TGTGCCAGCAGTGGGGACAGGTCTCACAATGAGCAGTTCTTC
TRBV7-8	NA	NA	TRBJ2-7	14	CASSPLTTNYEQYF	TGTGCCAGCAGCCCTCTGACTACTAACTACGAGCAGTACTTC
TRBV5-1	NA	NA	TRBJ2-2	12	CASSLTAGELFF	TGCGCCAGCAGCTTGACGGCCGGGGAGCTGTTTTTT
TRBV7-8	NA	NA	TRBJ2-7	13	CASSSLTGHEQYF	TGTGCCAGCAGCAGTCTGACAGGCCACGAGCAGTACTTC
TRBV7-6	NA	NA	TRBJ1-1	13	CASSSVLNTEAFF	TGTGCCAGCAGCTCCGTCTTGAACACTGAAGCTTTCTTT
TRBV4-1	NA	TRBD1	TRBJ2-7	15	CASSQEFYRGHEQYF	TGCGCCAGCAGCCAGGAGTTTTACAGGGGGCATGAGCAGTACTTC
TRBV27	NA	TRBD1	TRBJ1-4	15	CASSLVGQAHEKLFF	TGTGCCAGCAGTTTAGTGGGACAGGCCCATGAAAAACTGTTTTTT
TRBV28	NA	TRBD2	TRBJ2-3	15	CASATSGVTTDTQYF	TGTGCCAGTGCGACTAGCGGGGTTACCACAGATACGCAGTATTTT
TRBV18	NA	NA	TRBJ1-4	16	CASSPIGRTDNEKLFF	TGTGCCAGCTCACCAATCGGGAGGACGGATAATGAAAAACTGTTTTTT
TRBV11-2	NA	TRBD1	TRBJ1-2	17	CASSSWDSLGANYGYTF	TGTGCCAGCAGCTCTTGGGACAGCCTTGGAGCTAACTATGGCTACACCTTC
TRBV6-1	NA	TRBD1	TRBJ1-4	14	CASSGDRRNEKLFF	TGTGCCAGCAGTGGGGACAGGAGAAATGAAAAACTGTTTTTT
TRBV18	NA	NA	TRBJ2-4	16	CASSPPTDLAKNIQYF	TGTGCCAGCTCACCACCGACTGATCTAGCCAAAAACATTCAGTACTTC
TRBV6-5	NA	NA	TRBJ1-2	12	CASSPNPYGYTF	TGTGCCAGCAGTCCTAACCCCTATGGCTACACCTTC
TRBV7-9	NA	NA	TRBJ2-7	14	CASSLARRGYEQYF	TGTGCCAGCAGCTTAGCGCGTAGGGGCTACGAGCAGTACTTC
TRBV15	NA	NA	TRBJ1-2	14	CATSRAHREHGYTF	TGTGCCACCAGCAGAGCCCACAGGGAGCATGGCTACACCTTC
TRBV7-2	NA	NA	TRBJ1-5	15	CASSLDGQGNQPQHF	TGTGCCAGCAGCTTAGACGGCCAGGGGAATCAGCCCCAGCATTTT
TRBV9	NA	TRBD1	TRBJ2-5	14	CASSVGGGEETQYF	TGTGCCAGCAGCGTAGGAGGGGGCGAAGAGACCCAGTACTTC